This TCR beta chain was identified in a study of T-cell reconstitution after alpha-beta-depleted transplantation in children. Preparation of the TCRbeta library used unique molecular identifiers. Each CDR3 protein gets one entry after TCRdb re-called the PCR reads with MiXCR. This sample has about 540,000 distinct CDR3 sequences, with 15% to 20% found just once. Germline-derived CDR1 and CDR2 are LNHDA and SQIVND (reference sequence). Trimming cost V 5 bases and J 1 base; bases outside gene matches: 6. CDR3 length: 15 amino acids. This clonotype was sampled from a human donor who donated a stem cell graft to a child with acute lymphoblastic leukemia. The chain uses TRBV19 and TRBJ1-1, with 8 bases that match TRBD1. This specimen was PBMCs from the stem cell graft donor, taken from the stem cell graft. This CDR3 reads CASSGRGQGNTEAFF. CDR3 in DNA: TGTGCCAGTAGTGGAAGAGGACAGGGGAACACTGAAGCTTTCTTT. The full variable domain, in which reference TRBV19 and TRBJ1-1 provide the parts outside the CDR3, is DGGITQSPKYLFRKEGQNVTLSCEQNLNHDAMYWYRQDPGQGLRLIYYSQIVNDFQKGDIAEGYSVSREKKESFPLTVTSAQKNPTAFYLCASSGRGQGNTEAFFGQGTRLTVV.